The 25 T cell receptor beta chains listed next were all sequenced from one sample in a study of shared clonotypes between healthy human individuals. Repertoires were generated with immunoSEQ multiplex PCR, while TCRdb's copy carries only in-frame clones and drops some. The sample has under 650,000 clones, less than 96% seen once. What was sequenced was naive CD4+ T cells sorted from blood. Regarding subset: CD45RA+ positively selected. Receptor source: a woman aged 25 to 39 in good health.

DNA of the CDR3: TGTGCCAGCAAGGGGCCTAGCGGAGTCCAAGAGACCCAGTACTTC. Amino acids: CASKGPSGVQETQYF. The chain employs TRBV2 and TRBJ2-5; the match to TRBD2 covers 7 bases. CDR1 and CDR2 (germline): SNHLY, FYNNEI. V lost 7 bases, J lost 1 base, and 9 bases stayed unmatched. CDR3 length equals 15 residues. Combining the CDR3 with reference TRBV2 and TRBJ2-5 gives the whole variable domain EPEVTQTPSHQVTQMGQEVILRCVPISNHLYFYWYRQILGQKVEFLVSFYNNEISEKSEIFDDQFSVERPDGSNFTLKIRSTKLEDSAMYFCASKGPSGVQETQYFGPGTRLLVL.

The chain joins TRBV27 to TRBJ1-6; the match to TRBD1 covers 10 bases. Germline trimming cut 4 bases from V and 6 bases from J; bases unmatched to any gene: 3. Germline CDR1 is MNHEY and CDR2 is SMNVEV (reference sequence). The CDR3 is made up of 15 amino acids. The chain's CDR3 is CASSSGQGVNSPLHF. CDR3 DNA sequence: TGTGCCAGCAGTTCTGGACAGGGGGTTAATTCACCCCTCCACTTT.

The V call is TRBV5-1, the J call TRBJ2-5; TRBD2 aligns across 10 bases. The J segment lost 5 bases and the V segment lost 3 bases, leaving 10 bases of the junction unmatched. Germline-derived CDR1 and CDR2 are SGHRS and YFSETQ. CDR3 length equals 16 residues. The CDR3 loop is CASSSGASGSLETQYF. CDR3 DNA: TGCGCCAGCAGCTCGGGGGCTAGCGGGAGTTTGGAGACCCAGTACTTC.

This CDR3 is CASSEGTGRRRGYTF. CDR3 DNA sequence: TGTGCCAGCAGTGAAGGAACAGGGAGGCGGCGTGGCTACACCTTC. The chain employs TRBV2 and TRBJ1-2; D perhaps matches TRBD1 (6 bases). With 1 base removed from V and 7 bases from J, the gap between germline ends came to 16 bases. Per germline, CDR1 SNHLY and CDR2 FYNNEI. The CDR3 runs to 15 residues.

About this clone: Other DNA sequences from this sample encode an identical CDR3 as well. The chain employs TRBV10-3 and TRBJ2-7, with 10 bases that match TRBD2. The CDR3 has 14 residues. Per the germline V gene, CDR1 is ENHRY and CDR2 is SYGVKD. V gave up 4 bases and J gave up 0 bases; unmatched junction bases: 0. In DNA, the CDR3 is TGTGCCATCAGTGGGACTAGCGGCTCCTACGAGCAGTACTTC. Translated: CAISGTSGSYEQYF.

The chain links TRBV28 to TRBJ2-1; 11 bases are a match to TRBD2. This CDR3 contains 15 residues. The V and J ends lost 6 bases and 1 base, in that order; junction bases with no gene match: 2. Germline values: CDR1 MDHEN, CDR2 SYDVKM. The DNA for the CDR3 is TGTGCCAGCAGGCGGACTAGCGGGTCCTACAATGAGCAGTTCTTC. Amino acids: CASRRTSGSYNEQFF.

The sample holds one count of this clone. The V gene is TRBV10-3, the J gene TRBJ2-7; D possibly corresponds to TRBD2 (6 bases). The length of the CDR3 is 11 residues. Trimming pared 5 bases from V and 7 bases from J, leaving 9 bases between. In germline, CDR1 is ENHRY, CDR2 SYGVKD. Written as DNA, the CDR3 is TGTGCCATCAGTACTAGCTGGGAGCAGTACTTC. Its protein is CAISTSWEQYF.

The CDR3 loop reads CASNGESNQPQHF. The CDR3 DNA is TGTGCCAGCAATGGGGAGAGCAATCAGCCCCAGCATTTT. The J gene is TRBJ1-5, the V gene TRBV2; D uncertain. Germline CDR1 SNHLY, CDR2 FYNNEI. Trimming took 7 bases from V and 1 from J, leaving 8 bases between them. The CDR3 loop spans 13 amino acids.

The chain employs TRBV28 and TRBJ1-2; 10 nucleotides align to TRBD1. The junction had 5 bases not matched to a gene; V was cut back by 6 bases and J by 4 bases. This CDR3 has 14 residues. CDR1 and CDR2 from the germline V gene are MDHEN and SYDVKM. In DNA, the CDR3 is TGTGCCAGCAGAACCGGGACAGGGGTCTATGGCTACACCTTC. Protein sequence: CASRTGTGVYGYTF.

V gene TRBV11-1 combines with J gene TRBJ2-7, with a possible D match to TRBD2 (6 bases). Trimming pared 3 bases from V and 3 bases from J, leaving 12 bases between. The CDR3 is 14 amino acids. Germline V gives CDR1 SGHAT, CDR2 FQDESV (reference sequence). Here the CDR3 DNA reads TGTGCCAGCAGCTTCAAGGTCGGGGGCTACGAGCAGTACTTC. Its translation is CASSFKVGGYEQYF.

The rearrangement links TRBV7-8 to TRBJ2-7, with D perhaps matching TRBD1 (6 bases). V gave up 3 bases and J gave up 6 bases, with 12 bases separating them. CDR3 length equals 13 residues. Germline lookup yields CDR1 SGHVS and CDR2 FQNEAQ. Written as DNA, the CDR3 is TGTGCCAGCAGCTTTGAGGGACATCGCGAGCAGTACTTC. This gives the protein CASSFEGHREQYF.

The rearrangement links TRBV19 to TRBJ1-1, with TRBD1 identical over 10 bases. This CDR3 has 18 residues. The germline gives CDR1 LNHDA, CDR2 SQIVND (reference sequence). V dropped 0 bases and J dropped 5; count of bases not matched to a gene: 12. The CDR3 protein is CASSIDDRGPRVGTEAFF. CDR3 sequence (DNA): TGTGCCAGTAGTATAGATGACAGGGGGCCCAGGGTGGGGACTGAAGCTTTCTTT.

V and J are TRBV7-9 and TRBJ2-7, with a tentative D call TRBD2 (6 bases). CDR1 SEHNR and CDR2 FQNEAQ come from the germline V gene (reference sequence). The V gene lost 3 bases and the J gene lost 5 bases, with 17 bases spanning the gap. The CDR3 is 15 amino acids. The CDR3 reads CASSFRTGVVHEQYF. CDR3 sequence (DNA): TGTGCCAGCAGCTTTCGAACGGGAGTGGTCCACGAGCAGTACTTC.

V usage is TRBV11-3 and J usage is TRBJ2-1; D perhaps matches TRBD1 (6 bases). This CDR3 is built from 13 residues. V dropped 4 bases and J dropped 5 bases, with 9 bases sitting between them. The germline gives CDR1 SGHNT, CDR2 YENEEA. The CDR3 nucleotides are TGTGCCAGCAGCTCGGACAGTCACAATGAGCAGTTCTTC. Its translation: CASSSDSHNEQFF.

This chain joins TRBV2 and TRBJ2-1; 12 bases are shared with TRBD2. Germline V CDR1 and CDR2: SNHLY, FYNNEI. V dropped 5 bases and J dropped 10; count of bases not matched to a gene: 15. The CDR3 length is 17 residues. The CDR3 DNA reads TGTGCCAGCAGTATGCGACTAGCGGGAGCGGGGGATGGAGAGCAGTTCTTC. Protein sequence: CASSMRLAGAGDGEQFF.

As concerns this clone: The identical CDR3 is also encoded by other nucleotide sequences in the sample. The chain employs TRBV9 and TRBJ2-3; D ambiguous. The CDR3 covers 14 residues. V was clipped by 0 bases and J by 0 bases, with 5 bases between them. CDR1 and CDR2 from the germline V gene are SGDLS and YYNGEE. CDR3 region: CASSVGLSTDTQYF. The CDR3 coding sequence is TGTGCCAGCAGCGTAGGCCTTAGCACAGATACGCAGTATTTT.

The chain uses TRBV7-9 and TRBJ2-3; TRBD2 aligns across 8 bases. V shed 1 base and J 6 bases; nucleotides not matched to a gene: 9. From germline, CDR1 is SEHNR and CDR2 FQNEAQ (reference sequence). The CDR3 contains 16 residues. The CDR3 here is CASSLGFRGRSDTQYF. In nucleotides, the CDR3 is TGTGCCAGCAGCTTAGGATTTCGCGGGAGGAGTGATACGCAGTATTTT.

Only one count was recorded for this clone. This sequence joins TRBV5-1 and TRBJ2-3, with no clear D. Germline CDR1 is SGHRS and CDR2 is YFSETQ. This CDR3 contains 15 residues. V shed 0 bases and J shed 2 bases, with 10 bases lying between them. The CDR3 loop reads CASSLAPGPTDTQYF. Written as DNA, the CDR3 is TGCGCCAGCAGCTTGGCCCCAGGACCCACAGATACGCAGTATTTT.

This chain connects TRBV11-2 to TRBJ1-2; possibly TRBD1 for D (5 bases). The CDR3 runs to 14 residues. Germline lookup yields CDR1 SGHAT and CDR2 FQNNGV. Trimming removed 4 bases from V and 2 bases from J, with 11 bases in between. The CDR3 coding sequence is TGTGCCAGCAGCTACGGGACGACCAACTATGGCTACACCTTC. The encoded protein is CASSYGTTNYGYTF. The variable domain in full, with the rest retrieved from reference TRBV11-2 and TRBJ1-2, is EAGVAQSPRYKIIEKRQSVAFWCNPISGHATLYWYQQILGQGPKLLIQFQNNGVVDDSQLPKDRFSAERLKGVDSTLKIQPAKLEDSAVYLCASSYGTTNYGYTFGSGTRLTVV.

This clone was observed a single time. The V call is TRBV19, the J call TRBJ2-2; 9 bases match TRBD2. The trim removed 6 bases at V and 3 bases at J, leaving 11 bases unmatched. Germline assignment: CDR1 LNHDA and CDR2 SQIVND (reference sequence). The CDR3 loop spans 17 amino acids. The CDR3 sequence: CASRLLGREGDTGELFF. In DNA form, the CDR3 reads TGTGCCAGTAGGCTCCTCGGGCGGGAGGGTGACACCGGGGAGCTGTTTTTT.

This chain joins TRBV6-5 and TRBJ2-3; D unresolved. The CDR3 contains 16 residues. The V and J ends lost 3 bases and 0 bases respectively, with 13 bases between them. Germline CDR1 and CDR2: MNHEY and SVGAGI. The CDR3 nucleotides read TGTGCCAGCAGTTATTTTCCACGTGCTAGCACAGATACGCAGTATTTT. Encoded protein: CASSYFPRASTDTQYF.

The chain is built from TRBV6-1 and TRBJ1-1; D call uncertain. Between the trimmed V and J ends, which lost 6 bases and 5 bases, there was a span of 10 bases. The germline gives CDR1 MNHNS, CDR2 SASEGT. This CDR3 spans 12 amino acids. The CDR3 region has the DNA TGTGCCAGCAGCGACTATGGGACTGAAGCTTTCTTT. Amino acid sequence: CASSDYGTEAFF.

The chain joins TRBV2 to TRBJ1-2, with TRBD1 identical over 7 bases. The CDR3 totals 14 residues. From germline, CDR1 is SNHLY and CDR2 FYNNEI. J gave up 4 bases and V 8 bases, and 10 bases lay outside the gene matches. The CDR3 nucleotides are TGTGCCAGCGAGGGTACAGGGGCCTTCTATGGCTACACCTTC. Translation gives CASEGTGAFYGYTF.

J is TRBJ2-1 and V is TRBV4-1; D unclear. Germline CDR1 MGHRA, CDR2 YSYEKL. The CDR3 is made up of 12 amino acids. V gave up 3 bases and J gave up 10 bases, with 10 bases separating them. In DNA, the CDR3 is TGCGCCAGCAGCCACCCCCAAGGGGAGCAGTTCTTC. Translated, it gives CASSHPQGEQFF.

The chain combines TRBV27 with TRBJ2-1; no clear D gene. The CDR3 is made up of 12 amino acids. Germline loops: CDR1 MNHEY, CDR2 SMNVEV (reference sequence). The V end was cut by 6 bases, the J end by 4 bases, with 7 bases between. The CDR3 region is CASRSTYNEQFF. The CDR3 bases are TGTGCCAGCAGGAGTACTTACAATGAGCAGTTCTTC.